The clone carrying this T cell receptor beta chain was recorded a few times. Unique molecular identifiers were incorporated into the prepared TCRbeta library. TCRdb re-called the PCR reads with MiXCR, one entry per CDR3 protein. The sample has 500,000 to 600,000 distinct CDR3 sequences; 30% to 35% are singletons. The data are from a study of T-cell reconstitution after alpha-beta-depleted transplantation in children. Specimen: PBMCs from the stem cell graft donor, collected from the stem cell graft. The source is a human donor who donated a stem cell graft to a child with aplastic anemia.

This chain's CDR3 is CASLTGASTDTQYF. DNA of the CDR3: TGTGCCAGCCTTACAGGGGCTAGCACAGATACGCAGTATTTT. The chain recombines TRBV4-2 with TRBJ2-3; 7 bases line up with TRBD1. Germline V gene data show CDR1 as LGHNA and CDR2 as YNFKEQ. V was clipped by 8 bases and J by 0 bases; unmatched bases: 5. The CDR3 extends over 14 amino acids.